This entry lists 15 T cell receptor beta chains sequenced from one sample in a study of post-analysis software for immune sequencing data. Study outcomes and limitations: Among roughly 5 TRBV segments more frequent in patients than controls were TRBV5-6, TRBV5-1 and TRBV20-1.

For these TCRs, the target antigens are not known. TCR beta cDNA libraries included unique molecular identifiers. Each CDR3 protein gets one entry after TCRdb re-called the PCR reads with MiXCR. There are hundreds of thousands of distinct CDR3 sequences in the sample; just under 30% occur only once, and around 0.6% lies in the top ten. Sequenced material: blood. These receptors originate from a girl aged 5-17 years with multiple sclerosis.

Details on this clonotype: The junction does not match germline at one end; this may be a read error. V usage is TRBV20-1 and J usage is TRBJ2-3; 14 bases match TRBD2. Germline V gene data show CDR1 as DFQATT and CDR2 as SNEGSKA (reference sequence). The CDR3 runs 16 residues. CDR3 residues: CSARTSGGSSTDTQYF. The CDR3 coding sequence is TGCAGTGCCCGGACTAGCGGGGGGTCCAGCACAGACACGCAGTATTTT.

A few counts support this clonotype. The rearrangement joins TRBV20-1 to TRBJ1-1, with 7 bases aligning to TRBD1. This CDR3 region has 12 residues. CDR1 is DFQATT, CDR2 SNEGSKA, per germline (reference sequence). With V trimmed by 7 bases and J by 4 bases, 6 bases remained unmatched. CDR3 amino acids: CSGGRGLTEAFF. CDR3 coding DNA: TGCAGTGGGGGGAGGGGGCTCACTGAAGCTTTCTTT.

Remarks on this clonotype: This could be a read error, since a much larger clone is one nucleotide away. The rearrangement uses TRBV29-1 and TRBJ2-5; a weak D match, TRBD1 (6 bases). The CDR3 has 14 residues. The V gene's germline CDR1 is SQVTM and CDR2 ANQGSEA. The CDR3 sequence is CSVEEYGTQEIQYF. In DNA, the CDR3 is TGCAGCGTTGAAGAATATGGGACACAAGAGATCCAGTACTTC. Filled out from reference TRBV29-1 and TRBJ2-5, the complete variable domain reads SAVISQKPSRDICQRGTSLTIQCQVDSQVTMMFWYRQQPGQSLTLIATANQGSEATYESGFVIDKFPISRPNLTFSTLTVSNMSPEDSSIYLCSVEEYGTQEIQYFGPGTRLLVL.

This clonotype was detected only a few times. The chain uses TRBV28 and TRBJ2-1, with D hard to call. V lost 3 bases, J lost 6 bases, and 15 bases lay in between. This CDR3 has 15 amino acids. Germline loops: CDR1 MDHEN, CDR2 SYDVKM. CDR3 nucleotides: TGTGCCAGCAGTTTTAGACGGGTCCGGAGCAATGAGCAGTTCTTC. This encodes CASSFRRVRSNEQFF.

Only a few counts were recorded for this clonotype. The V and J genes are TRBV29-1 and TRBJ2-3, with TRBD1 matching over 7 bases. CDR3 size: 13 residues. V lost 7 bases to trimming and J lost 4 bases; unmatched junction nucleotides: 8. Germline lookup yields CDR1 SQVTM and CDR2 ANQGSEA. This CDR3 is CSANRDSPDTQYF. CDR3 sequence (DNA): TGCAGCGCAAACAGGGACAGTCCAGATACGCAGTATTTT.

A few counts support this clonotype. The chain combines TRBV3-1 with TRBJ1-6, with 7 bases lining up with TRBD1. CDR1 and CDR2 (germline): LGHDT, YNNKEL (reference sequence). The CDR3 is 13 residues long. The V and J ends lost 2 bases and 8 bases, in that order; junction bases with no gene match: 0. The CDR3 loop is CASSQQGDSPLHF. CDR3 sequence (DNA): TGTGCCAGCAGCCAACAGGGGGATTCACCCCTCCACTTT.

The chain uses TRBV6-5 and TRBJ2-7; 7 bases map to TRBD1. This CDR3 contains 13 residues. Germline CDR1 and CDR2: MNHEY and SVGAGI. V trimming: 2 bases; J trimming: 4 bases; junction bases outside the gene matches: 2. This CDR3 reads CASSYGTVYEQYF. The CDR3 nucleotides read TGTGCCAGCAGTTACGGGACAGTTTACGAGCAGTACTTC.

This rearrangement joins TRBV3-1 to TRBJ2-7; TRBD2 agrees at 7 bases. V dropped 0 bases and J dropped 3; count of bases not matched to a gene: 8. The length of the CDR3 is 16 residues. Germline CDR1 reads LGHDT; CDR2 reads YNNKEL (reference sequence). CDR3 coding DNA: TGTGCCAGCAGCCAAGATAGGATAGCGGGCATCTACGAGCAGTACTTC. Translation gives CASSQDRIAGIYEQYF.

This clonotype was seen only a few times. V and J are TRBV29-1 and TRBJ2-1, with D tentatively TRBD1 (5 bases). V was cut by 5 bases and J by 0 bases, with 11 bases left in between. This CDR3 spans 14 amino acids. The germline gives CDR1 SQVTM, CDR2 ANQGSEA. The CDR3 reads CSVSDRGSYNEQFF. The CDR3 DNA reads as TGCAGCGTTAGTGACAGAGGCTCCTACAATGAGCAGTTCTTC.

This clonotype came up a few times. A read error may account for a junction end that differs from germline. The CDR3 sequence is CAGGTGSREQYF. The CDR3 coding sequence is TGCGCCGGGGGGACAGGGTCTCGCGAGCAGTACTTC. V is TRBV6-6 and J is TRBJ2-7; TRBD1 agrees at 9 bases. Germline CDR1 reads MNHNY; CDR2 reads SVGAGI (reference sequence). CDR3 length: 12 residues.

This clonotype has only a few counts. The rearrangement joins TRBV5-1 to TRBJ1-1, with 9 positions matching TRBD1. The V gene's germline CDR1 is SGHRS and CDR2 YFSETQ. Trimming took 4 bases from V and 5 from J; bases not matched to a gene: 9. The CDR3 sequence is 15 residues long. The CDR3 is CASSLETGGDTEAFF. The CDR3 coding sequence is TGCGCCAGCAGCCTGGAGACAGGGGGAGATACTGAAGCTTTCTTT.

This clonotype has a count of ten or more. The chain couples TRBV5-6 to TRBJ2-1, with 10 nucleotides matching TRBD2. The ends lost 4 bases at V and 5 bases at J; junction bases unmatched: 3. Germline V gene lookup returns CDR1 SGHDT and CDR2 YYEEEE. This CDR3 has 14 residues. DNA for the CDR3: TGTGCCAGCAGCCCCGGACTAGCGGACAATGAGCAGTTCTTC. Translation: CASSPGLADNEQFF.

This clonotype was picked up a small number of times. Mismatch with germline at one junction end may stem from a read error. This sequence joins TRBV7-2 and TRBJ2-4, with 9 nucleotides matching TRBD2. CDR3 length: 17 residues. CDR1 is SGHTA, CDR2 FQGNSA, per germline. DNA for the CDR3: TGTGCCTGCAGCTTAGCGCGGGGGGGCGCAGCCAAAAACATTCAGTACTTC. It codes for CACSLARGGAAKNIQYF.

The gene calls are TRBV10-3 and TRBJ2-5; 12 nucleotides align to TRBD2. Germline CDR1 is ENHRY and CDR2 is SYGVKD. V lost 4 bases, J lost 11 bases, and 8 bases stayed unmatched. The CDR3 is made up of 14 amino acids. The DNA for the CDR3 is TGTGCCATCAGTGCTAGCGGGGGGGCTCGGGAGCAGTACTTC. It yields the protein CAISASGGAREQYF.

The chain employs TRBV10-3 and TRBJ2-2, with 7 bases identical to TRBD1. This CDR3 is 14 amino acids long. Germline lookup yields CDR1 ENHRY and CDR2 SYGVKD. V shed 10 bases, J shed 2 bases, and the junction held 7 bases outside the gene matches. CDR3 region: CATTGTVNTGELFF. The CDR3 DNA sequence: TGTGCCACTACCGGGACAGTCAACACCGGGGAGCTGTTTTTT.